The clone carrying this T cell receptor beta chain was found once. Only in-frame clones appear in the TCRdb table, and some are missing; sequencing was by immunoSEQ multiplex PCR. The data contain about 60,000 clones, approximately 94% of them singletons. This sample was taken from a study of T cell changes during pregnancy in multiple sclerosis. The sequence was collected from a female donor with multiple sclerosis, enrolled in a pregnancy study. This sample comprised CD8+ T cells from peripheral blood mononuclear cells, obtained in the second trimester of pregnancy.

The CDR3 bases are TGTGCCAGCAGCTTAGCGCATAGGGGAACTGAAGCTTTCTTT. Protein sequence: CASSLAHRGTEAFF. This rearrangement joins TRBV7-8 to TRBJ1-1; D is perhaps TRBD1 (5 bases). Per germline, CDR1 SGHVS and CDR2 FQNEAQ. V was cut by 0 bases and J by 5 bases, with 10 bases left in between. The length of the CDR3 is 14 residues.